This TCR beta chain was captured by sequencing in a study of identical twins (dated by TCRdb to the mid-2010s). A note on the overall study: The study deep-sequenced TCR alpha and beta repertoires from monozygotic twins, unrelated adults of various ages and cord blood to test whether fetal clonotypes persist. To rule out contamination, replicate twin experiments were performed at different times with different library preparation protocols.

The protocol used for the library was 5' RACE. TCRdb shows the sequencer as Illumina HiSeq 2000. Template switching introduced a universal primer binding site; the final cDNA contained a unique molecular identifier, enabling accurate counting of TCR cDNA molecules. Specific primers in the conserved constant-segment region were used to synthesize first-strand cDNA for the TCR alpha and beta chains. To control for contamination, every cDNA library was double barcoded, receiving both a SMART-Mk sample barcode and Illumina barcodes. TruSeq adapter sequences, together with Illumina sample barcodes, were added in two successive PCR steps. The Illumina HiSeq platform was used with custom primers to sequence TCR alpha and beta cDNA libraries. As for the authors' bioinformatics: MiGEC was used to process raw reads and extract unique molecular identifiers, and MiXCR was used to find CDR3 positions. Recombination models were inferred per individual with the repgenHMM and IGoR tools using an EM algorithm. Shared clonotypes were analyzed with the tcR package in R, and sharing was normalized by the product of cloneset sizes. Out-of-frame nonproductive sequences were analyzed to study raw recombination free of thymic and clonal selection effects. TCRdb took the public reads, trimmed them with fastp at Q25, ran MiXCR for clone calling and kept in-frame beta chains. Each entry is one CDR3 protein sequence, shown with its most common DNA and genes. None of the V and J calls come from the authors' own analysis; TCRdb made them. A total of around 250,000 distinct CDR3 sequences appear in this sample, about 13% of them only once. The ten largest clones take up 3.5% to 5% of the sample.

Only healthy Caucasian donors were included. The twin cohort comprised three pairs of female monozygotic twins, all aged roughly 18 to 29 years. Miltenyi CD45RO+ enrichment and human naive T-cell isolation kits were used to isolate memory (CD45RO+) and naive T cells from PBMC. This clonotype occurred a few times. Its antigen is still unknown. One base away there is no much larger clone; base qualities are not given. The research as a whole found: In beta out-of-frame sequences, excess twin sharing was weaker, because having fewer shared sequences lowered the signal-to-noise ratio. In monozygotic twins, recombination models systematically underestimated out-of-frame TCR alpha sharing, but the models matched the sharing seen between unrelated individuals. Compared with coincidental sharing between unrelated individuals, out-of-frame TCR alpha sequences shared between twins had an excess of sequences with low generation probability. Invariant T cells such as MAIT and iNKT could partly confound zero-insertion analyses, though diverse VJ usage argued against this for most clonotypes. Fewer insertions were carried by abundant cord blood beta clonotypes, a similar but weaker trend appeared in young adult naive repertoires, and no such trend appeared in memory repertoires. Because the same donors could not be followed over many years, the conclusions relied on cross-sectional statistical analysis.

Via the germline V gene, CDR1 is MNHNS and CDR2 SASEGT. Trimming leaves V shorter by 8 bases and J shorter by 4 bases, with the junction holding 14 bases beyond the gene matches. The CDR3 holds 16 amino acids from the cysteine to the phenylalanine. Only the CDR3 portion is preserved as DNA: 48 bases, with reading frame beginning at the first base. The sample was also linked to a second study, of yellow fever vaccine responses in identical twins. From that second study: The authors reported that the T cell response to vaccination in identical twins appeared partly convergent and partly personalized. In the study, vaccine-responding T cell clones were precisely tracked in identical twins.

The clonotype originates from a woman aged 18-29 years in good health. The sample was memory (CD45RO+) T cells sorted from blood. Explained via the paper, the cell subset or site label denotes: CD45RO+ enriched T cells. Here the chain combines TRBV6-1 and TRBJ2-1, and 7 junctional nucleotides match TRBD2. The sequenced DNA: TGTGCCAGCCACCCTGGGGGGGGAGGAACTTACAATGAGCAGTTCTTC. Its coded protein is CASHPGGGGTYNEQFF.